This T cell receptor (beta chain) was sequenced for a study of T cells in Graves' hyperthyroidism and ophthalmopathy. Turning to the study itself: Peripheral blood specimens were obtained at initial diagnosis, prior to any treatment.

This clonotype was seen many times. Its antigen is still unknown. Trimming took off 0 bases at V and 2 bases at J, with 16 bases between the two ends. Looked up from germline, CDR1 is KGHSH and CDR2 is LQKENI. This CDR3 is built from 17 residues. Amplified TCR beta CDR3 regions came from RNA transcripts. A set of HTBI primers served as the primers for a first-round RT-PCR of the TCR CDR3. TCRdb reprocessed the multiplex PCR reads via MiXCR and lists one record per CDR3 protein. The sample yields approximately 720,000 distinct CDR3 sequences, roughly a sixth seen once. Diagnostic assessment was based on clinical symptoms, serum thyroxine and TRAb, thyroid ultrasound and orbital computed tomography. Notes on the study in general: Classification by a 13 V-J model distinguished ophthalmopathy from stable hyperthyroidism.

Sequencing was performed on blood. The gene calls are TRBV18 and TRBJ1-1; no firm D call. This sequence originates from a woman aged 45-65 years with Graves' hyperthyroidism that later progressed to Graves' ophthalmopathy. The CDR3 here is CASSPPYKRPTNTEAFF. CDR3 DNA sequence: TGTGCCAGCTCACCACCATATAAGCGCCCCACCAACACTGAAGCTTTCTTT.